This TCR beta chain was profiled in a study of T-cell memory formation after mild COVID-19. Across the study: The study found TCR clusters largely donor specific. Study-wide points: SARS-CoV-2 specificity of second-wave clones peaking day 37 was unconfirmed. The main location of contracting CD4+ clones was CM and EM, and that of contracting CD8+ clones was EMRA.

This CDR3 comprises 12 residues. Trimming cost V 6 bases and J 6 bases, with 9 bases left between them. Libraries for TCRalpha and TCRbeta carried sample barcodes and unique molecular identifiers via 5'RACE. Each CDR3 protein is one row after TCRdb ran MiXCR on the 5' RACE reads. The sample lists fewer than 250,000 distinct CDR3 sequences, around 26% occurring once. As to this clonotype: The antigen is undetermined.

The TCR originated in an adult woman who had mild COVID-19 (a few samples of this study predate the infection). Cell type and time point are not known. The rearrangement uses TRBV12-3 or TRBV12-4 and TRBJ2-1; no clear D. Sequencing was performed on PBMCs or a T cell subset sorted from them (not recorded which). The CDR3, as DNA: TGTGCCAGCAGGTCGGACCTCAATGAGCAGTTCTTC. Encoded protein: CASRSDLNEQFF.